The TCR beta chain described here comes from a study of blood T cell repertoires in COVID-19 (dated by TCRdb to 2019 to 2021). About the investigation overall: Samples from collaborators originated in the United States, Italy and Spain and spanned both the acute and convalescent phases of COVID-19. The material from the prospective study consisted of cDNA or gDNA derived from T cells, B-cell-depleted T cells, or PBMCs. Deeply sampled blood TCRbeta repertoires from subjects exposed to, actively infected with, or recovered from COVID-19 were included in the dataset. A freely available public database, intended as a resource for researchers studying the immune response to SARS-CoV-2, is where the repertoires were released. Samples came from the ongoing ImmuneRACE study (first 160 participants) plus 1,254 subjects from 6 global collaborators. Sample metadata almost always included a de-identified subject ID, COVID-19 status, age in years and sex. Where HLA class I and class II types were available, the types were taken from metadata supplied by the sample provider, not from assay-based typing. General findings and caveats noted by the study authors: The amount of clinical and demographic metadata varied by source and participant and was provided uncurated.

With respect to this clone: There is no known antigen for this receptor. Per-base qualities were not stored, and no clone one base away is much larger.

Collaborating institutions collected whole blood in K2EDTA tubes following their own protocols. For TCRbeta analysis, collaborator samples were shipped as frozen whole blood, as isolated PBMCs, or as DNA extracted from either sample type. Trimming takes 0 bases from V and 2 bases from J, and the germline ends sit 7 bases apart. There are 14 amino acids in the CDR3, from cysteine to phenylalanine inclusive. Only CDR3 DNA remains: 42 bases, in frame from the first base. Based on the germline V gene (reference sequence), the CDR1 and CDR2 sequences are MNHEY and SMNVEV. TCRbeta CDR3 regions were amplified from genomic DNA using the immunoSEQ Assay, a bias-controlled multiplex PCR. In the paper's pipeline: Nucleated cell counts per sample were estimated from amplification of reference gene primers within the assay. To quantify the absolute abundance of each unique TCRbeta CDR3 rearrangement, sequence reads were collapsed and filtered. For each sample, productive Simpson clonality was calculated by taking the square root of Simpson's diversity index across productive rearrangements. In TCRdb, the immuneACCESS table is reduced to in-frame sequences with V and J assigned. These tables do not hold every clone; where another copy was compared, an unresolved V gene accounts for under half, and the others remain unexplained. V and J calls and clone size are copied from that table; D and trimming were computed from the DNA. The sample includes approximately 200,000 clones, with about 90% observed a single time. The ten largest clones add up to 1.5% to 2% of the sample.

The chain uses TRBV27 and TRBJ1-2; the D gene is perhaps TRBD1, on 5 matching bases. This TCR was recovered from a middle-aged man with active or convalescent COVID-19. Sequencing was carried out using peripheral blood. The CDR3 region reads CASSLSAGNYGYTF. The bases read TGTGCCAGCAGTTTATCGGCAGGGAACTATGGCTACACCTTC.